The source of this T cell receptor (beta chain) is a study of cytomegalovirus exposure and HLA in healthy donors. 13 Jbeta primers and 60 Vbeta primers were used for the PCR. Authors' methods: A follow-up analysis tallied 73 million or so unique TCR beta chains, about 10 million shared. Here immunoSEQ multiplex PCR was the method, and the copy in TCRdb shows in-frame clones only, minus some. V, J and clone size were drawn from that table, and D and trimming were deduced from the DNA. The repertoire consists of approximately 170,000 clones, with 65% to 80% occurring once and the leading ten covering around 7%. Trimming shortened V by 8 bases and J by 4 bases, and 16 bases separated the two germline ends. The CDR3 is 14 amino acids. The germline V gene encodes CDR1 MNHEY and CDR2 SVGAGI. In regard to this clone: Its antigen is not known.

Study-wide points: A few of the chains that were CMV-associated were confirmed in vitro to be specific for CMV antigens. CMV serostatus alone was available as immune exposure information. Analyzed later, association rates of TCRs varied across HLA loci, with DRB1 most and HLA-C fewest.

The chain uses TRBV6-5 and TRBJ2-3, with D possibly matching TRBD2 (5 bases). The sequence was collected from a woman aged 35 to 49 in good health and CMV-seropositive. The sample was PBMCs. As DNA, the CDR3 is TGTGCCAGCGGGGAAGCGGCGCGGGCAGATACGCAGTATTTT. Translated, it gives CASGEAARADTQYF.